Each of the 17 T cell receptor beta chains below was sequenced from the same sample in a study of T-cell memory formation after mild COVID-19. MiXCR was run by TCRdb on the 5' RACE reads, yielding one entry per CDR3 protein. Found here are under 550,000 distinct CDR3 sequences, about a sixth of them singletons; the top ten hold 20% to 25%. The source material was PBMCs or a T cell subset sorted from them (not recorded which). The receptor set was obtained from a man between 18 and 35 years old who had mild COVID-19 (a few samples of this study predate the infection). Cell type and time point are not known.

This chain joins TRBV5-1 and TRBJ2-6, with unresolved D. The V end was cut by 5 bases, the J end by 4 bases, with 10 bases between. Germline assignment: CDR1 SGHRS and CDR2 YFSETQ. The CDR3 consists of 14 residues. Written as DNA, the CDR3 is TGCGCCAGCAGGCAGACGACCGGGGCCAACGTCCTGACTTTC. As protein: CASRQTTGANVLTF. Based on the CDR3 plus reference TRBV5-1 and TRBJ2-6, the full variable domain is KAGVTQTPRYLIKTRGQQVTLSCSPISGHRSVSWYQQTPGQGLQFLFEYFSETQRNKGNFPGRFSGRQFSNSRSEMNVSTLELGDSALYLCASRQTTGANVLTFGAGSRLTVL.

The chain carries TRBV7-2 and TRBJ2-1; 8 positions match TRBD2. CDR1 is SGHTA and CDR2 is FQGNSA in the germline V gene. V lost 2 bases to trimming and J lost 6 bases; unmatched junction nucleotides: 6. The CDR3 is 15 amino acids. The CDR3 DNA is TGTGCCAGCAGCTTAACGAGGCTAGCGGGCAATGAGCAGTTCTTC. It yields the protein CASSLTRLAGNEQFF.

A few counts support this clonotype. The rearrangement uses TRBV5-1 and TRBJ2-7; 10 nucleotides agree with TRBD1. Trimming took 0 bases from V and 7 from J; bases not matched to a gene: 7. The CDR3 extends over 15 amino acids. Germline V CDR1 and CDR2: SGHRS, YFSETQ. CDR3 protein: CASSLDGQGGREQYF. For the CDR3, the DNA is TGCGCCAGCAGCTTGGACGGACAGGGGGGGAGGGAGCAGTACTTC.

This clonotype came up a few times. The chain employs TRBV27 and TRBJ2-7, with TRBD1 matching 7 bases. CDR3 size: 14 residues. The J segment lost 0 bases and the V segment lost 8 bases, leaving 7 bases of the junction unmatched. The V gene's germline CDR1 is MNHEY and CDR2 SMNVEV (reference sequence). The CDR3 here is CASAGQASSYEQYF. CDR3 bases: TGTGCCAGCGCAGGACAGGCCTCCTCCTACGAGCAGTACTTC.

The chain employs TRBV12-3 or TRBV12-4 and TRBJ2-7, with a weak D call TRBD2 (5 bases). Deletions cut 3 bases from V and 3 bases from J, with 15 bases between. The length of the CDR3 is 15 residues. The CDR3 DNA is TGTGCCAGCAGTTTCCCCCTCGGAGGTCTCTACGAGCAGTACTTC. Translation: CASSFPLGGLYEQYF.

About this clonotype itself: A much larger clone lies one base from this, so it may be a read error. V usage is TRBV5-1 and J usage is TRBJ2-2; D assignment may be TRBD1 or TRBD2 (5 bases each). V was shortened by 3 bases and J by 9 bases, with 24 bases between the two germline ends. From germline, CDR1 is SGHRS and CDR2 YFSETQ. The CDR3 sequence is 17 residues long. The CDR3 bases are TGCGCCAGCAGCTCAGAAGGGGCCCCACTCGGGACCTGGGAGCTGTTTTTT. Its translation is CASSSEGAPLGTWELFF.

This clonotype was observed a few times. The DNA of the CDR3 is TGTGCCAGCAGTTTACGGCAGGGGAGCCTCTACAATGAGCAGTTCTTC. As protein: CASSLRQGSLYNEQFF. The chain joins TRBV12-3 or TRBV12-4 to TRBJ2-1, with a possible D match to TRBD1 (6 bases). The germline V and J ends were trimmed by 2 bases and 3 bases, with 14 bases remaining between them. The CDR3 runs 16 residues.

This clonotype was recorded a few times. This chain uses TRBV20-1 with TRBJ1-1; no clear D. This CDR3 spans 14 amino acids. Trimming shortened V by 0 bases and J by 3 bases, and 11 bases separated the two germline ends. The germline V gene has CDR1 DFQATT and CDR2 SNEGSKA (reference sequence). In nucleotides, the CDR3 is TGCAGTGCTAGAGACATAGGGAGTTACACTGAAGCTTTCTTT. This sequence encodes CSARDIGSYTEAFF.

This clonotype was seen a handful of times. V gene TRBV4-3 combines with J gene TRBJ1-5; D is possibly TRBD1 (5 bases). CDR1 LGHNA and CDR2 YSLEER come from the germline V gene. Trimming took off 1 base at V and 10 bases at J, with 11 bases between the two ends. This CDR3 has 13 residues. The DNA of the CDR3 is TGCGCCAGCAGCCAAGTCGGGGGGGACCCCCAGCATTTT. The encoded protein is CASSQVGGDPQHF.

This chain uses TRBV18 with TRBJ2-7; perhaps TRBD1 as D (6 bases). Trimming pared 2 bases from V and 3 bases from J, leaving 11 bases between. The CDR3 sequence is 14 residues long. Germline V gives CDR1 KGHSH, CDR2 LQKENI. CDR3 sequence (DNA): TGTGCCAGCTCACCAATGGACAGTGTCTACGAGCAGTACGTC. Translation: CASSPMDSVYEQYV.

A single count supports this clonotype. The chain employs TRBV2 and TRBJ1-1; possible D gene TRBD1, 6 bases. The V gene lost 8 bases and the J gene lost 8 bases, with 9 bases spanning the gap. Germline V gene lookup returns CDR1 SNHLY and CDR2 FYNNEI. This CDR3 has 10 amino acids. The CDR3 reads CASSRGEAFF. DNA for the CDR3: TGTGCCAGCTCGAGGGGGGAAGCTTTCTTT.

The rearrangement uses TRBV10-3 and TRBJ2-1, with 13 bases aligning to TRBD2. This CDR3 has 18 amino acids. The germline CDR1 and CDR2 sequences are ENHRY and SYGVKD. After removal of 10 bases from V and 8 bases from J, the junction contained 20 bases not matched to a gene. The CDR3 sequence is CATSAGRAGLAGEDEQFF. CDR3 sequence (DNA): TGTGCCACCTCTGCGGGCCGCGCAGGACTAGCGGGGGAAGATGAGCAGTTCTTC.

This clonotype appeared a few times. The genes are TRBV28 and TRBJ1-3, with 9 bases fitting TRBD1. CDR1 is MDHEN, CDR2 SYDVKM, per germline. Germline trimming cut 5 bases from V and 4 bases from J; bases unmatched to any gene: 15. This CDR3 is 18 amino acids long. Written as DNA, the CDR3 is TGTGCCAGCAGTCAAATGGGACAGGGAGAGCTTGTGGGAAACACCATATATTTT. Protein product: CASSQMGQGELVGNTIYF.

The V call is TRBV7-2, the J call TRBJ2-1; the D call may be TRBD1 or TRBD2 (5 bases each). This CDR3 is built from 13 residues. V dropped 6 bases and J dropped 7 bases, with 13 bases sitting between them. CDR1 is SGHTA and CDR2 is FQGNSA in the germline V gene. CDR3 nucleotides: TGTGCCAGCAGATCCGTGAGGGGAAATGAGCAGTTCTTC. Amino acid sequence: CASRSVRGNEQFF.

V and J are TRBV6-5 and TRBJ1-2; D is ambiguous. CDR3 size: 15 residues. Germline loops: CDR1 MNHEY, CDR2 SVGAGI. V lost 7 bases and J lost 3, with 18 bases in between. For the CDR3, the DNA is TGTGCCAGCACCCGGTTTGTGAGATCTGACTATGGCTACACCTTC. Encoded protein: CASTRFVRSDYGYTF.

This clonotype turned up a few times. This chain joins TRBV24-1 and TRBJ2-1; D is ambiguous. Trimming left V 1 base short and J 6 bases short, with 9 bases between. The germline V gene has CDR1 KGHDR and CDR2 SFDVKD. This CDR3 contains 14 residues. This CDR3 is CATSDLGSSNEQFF. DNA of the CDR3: TGTGCCACCAGTGATTTAGGCAGCTCCAATGAGCAGTTCTTC.

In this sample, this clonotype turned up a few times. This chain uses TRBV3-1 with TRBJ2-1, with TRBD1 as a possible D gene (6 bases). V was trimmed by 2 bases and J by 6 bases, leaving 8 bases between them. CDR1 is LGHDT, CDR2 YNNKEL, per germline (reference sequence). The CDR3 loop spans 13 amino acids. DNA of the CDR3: TGTGCCAGCAGCCAAATCAGGGGCAATGAGCAGTTCTTC. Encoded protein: CASSQIRGNEQFF.